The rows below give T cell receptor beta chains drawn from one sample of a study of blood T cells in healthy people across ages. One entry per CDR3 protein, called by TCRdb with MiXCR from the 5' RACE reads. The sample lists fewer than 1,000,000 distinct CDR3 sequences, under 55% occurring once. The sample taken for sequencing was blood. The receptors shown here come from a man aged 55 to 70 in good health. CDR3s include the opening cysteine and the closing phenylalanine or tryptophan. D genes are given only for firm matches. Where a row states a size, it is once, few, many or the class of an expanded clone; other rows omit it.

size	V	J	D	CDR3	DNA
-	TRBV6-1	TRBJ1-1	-	CASSRQMGMNTEAFF	TGTGCCAGCAGTCGACAGATGGGGATGAACACTGAAGCTTTCTTT
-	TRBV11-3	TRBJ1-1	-	CASSLGLSRGRTEAFF	TGTGCCAGCAGCTTAGGCCTAAGCAGGGGACGCACTGAAGCTTTCTTT
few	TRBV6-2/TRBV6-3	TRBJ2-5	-	CASAEMKETQYF	TGTGCCAGCGCCGAAATGAAAGAGACCCAGTACTTC
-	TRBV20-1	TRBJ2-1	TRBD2	CRSDSGGNNEQFF	TGCAGATCCGATAGCGGGGGGAACAATGAGCAGTTCTTC
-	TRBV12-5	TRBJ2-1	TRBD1	CASGCQGQGVCEQFF	TGTGCTAGTGGTTGCCAGGGACAGGGGGTTTGTGAGCAGTTCTTC
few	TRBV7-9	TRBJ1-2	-	CASSSAPGNYGYTF	TGTGCCAGCAGCTCAGCCCCGGGAAACTATGGCTACACCTTC
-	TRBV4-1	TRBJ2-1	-	CASSQDARGGGSLGEQFF	TGCGCCAGCAGCCAAGATGCTAGAGGGGGGGGATCCCTAGGGGAGCAGTTCTTC
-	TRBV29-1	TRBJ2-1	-	CSVEEGGSEQFF	TGCAGCGTTGAGGAGGGGGGCAGTGAGCAGTTCTTC
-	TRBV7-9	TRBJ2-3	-	CASSLIPRGRAGTQTPTQYF	TGTGCCAGCAGCTTAATCCCCCGGGGTAGAGCCGGGACTCAAACACCCACGCAGTATTTT
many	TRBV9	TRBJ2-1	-	CASSVGLAWYNEQFF	TGTGCCAGCAGCGTAGGTCTAGCTTGGTACAATGAGCAGTTCTTC
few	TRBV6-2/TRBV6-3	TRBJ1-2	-	CASSSGRTDGYTF	TGTGCCAGCAGTTCGGGACGGACTGATGGCTACACCTTC
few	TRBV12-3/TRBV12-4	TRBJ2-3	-	CASSPSLDTQYF	TGTGCCAGCAGTCCATCACTGGATACGCAGTATTTT
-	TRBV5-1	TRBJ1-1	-	CASTGQSPTEEAFF	TGCGCCAGCACCGGACAGTCCCCCACCGAGGAAGCTTTCTTT
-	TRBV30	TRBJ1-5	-	CAWSVGGGNQPQHF	TGTGCCTGGAGTGTGGGGGGAGGGAATCAGCCCCAGCATTTT
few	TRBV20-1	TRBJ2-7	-	CSATSDRTPYEQYF	TGCAGTGCCACTTCCGACAGGACCCCCTACGAGCAGTACTTC
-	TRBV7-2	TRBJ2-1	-	CASSSSGTVSYNEQFF	TGTGCCAGCAGCTCATCCGGGACGGTGTCCTACAATGAGCAGTTCTTC
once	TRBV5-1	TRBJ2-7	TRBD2	CASSLVAGLGEQYF	TGCGCCAGCAGCTTGGTAGCGGGATTGGGCGAGCAGTACTTC
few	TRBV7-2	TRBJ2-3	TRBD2	CASGLAGTSTDTQYF	TGTGCCAGCGGACTAGCGGGGACTAGCACAGATACGCAGTATTTT
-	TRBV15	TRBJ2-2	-	CATRGRELGGELFF	TGTGCCACCAGGGGCAGGGAATTGGGCGGGGAGCTGTTTTTT
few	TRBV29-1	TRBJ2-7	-	CSVGASYEQYF	TGCAGCGTAGGGGCCTCCTACGAGCAGTACTTC
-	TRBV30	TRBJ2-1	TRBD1	CAWSNRGLRGEQFF	TGTGCCTGGAGTAACAGGGGGCTAAGGGGTGAGCAGTTCTTC
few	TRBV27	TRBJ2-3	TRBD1	CASSFWGQSTDTQYF	TGTGCCAGCAGTTTTTGGGGACAGAGCACAGATACGCAGTATTTT